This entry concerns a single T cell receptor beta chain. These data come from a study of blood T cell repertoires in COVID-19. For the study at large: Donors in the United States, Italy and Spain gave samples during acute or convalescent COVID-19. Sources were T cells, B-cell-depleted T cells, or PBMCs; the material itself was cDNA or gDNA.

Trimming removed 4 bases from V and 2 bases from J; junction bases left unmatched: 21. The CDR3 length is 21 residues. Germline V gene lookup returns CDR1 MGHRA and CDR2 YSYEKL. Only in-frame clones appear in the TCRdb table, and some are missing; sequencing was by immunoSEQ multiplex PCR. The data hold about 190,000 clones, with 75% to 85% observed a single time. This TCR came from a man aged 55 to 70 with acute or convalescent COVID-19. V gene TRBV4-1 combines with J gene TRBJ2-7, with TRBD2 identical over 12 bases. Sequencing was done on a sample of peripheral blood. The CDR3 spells CASSPYITGTSGPSTPYEQYF. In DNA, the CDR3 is TGCGCCAGCAGCCCGTACATAACCGGGACTAGCGGGCCTTCGACCCCCTACGAGCAGTACTTC.